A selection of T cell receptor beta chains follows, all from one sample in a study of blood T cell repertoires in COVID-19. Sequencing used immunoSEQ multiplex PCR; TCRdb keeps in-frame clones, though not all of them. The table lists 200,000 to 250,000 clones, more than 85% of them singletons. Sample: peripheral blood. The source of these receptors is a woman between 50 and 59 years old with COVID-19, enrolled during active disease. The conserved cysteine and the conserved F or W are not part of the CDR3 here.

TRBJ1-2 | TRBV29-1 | SVVWEGTNYGYT
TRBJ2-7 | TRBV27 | ASSPFGGSGTYEQY
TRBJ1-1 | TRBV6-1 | ASSPSAGGAEAF
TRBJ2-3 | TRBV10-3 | AISARLAGQANTDTQY
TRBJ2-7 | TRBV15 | ATSRVRGGYEQY
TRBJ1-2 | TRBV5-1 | ASGGTGENHGYT
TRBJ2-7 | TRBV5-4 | ASSLSGAYTYEQY
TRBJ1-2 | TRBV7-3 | ASSLGPYSHGYT
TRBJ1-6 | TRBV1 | TSSQDSRDSGNSPLH
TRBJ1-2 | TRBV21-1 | ASSSRQYGYT
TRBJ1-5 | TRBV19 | ASSISYRHSNQPQH
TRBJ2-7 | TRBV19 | ASSISETGGRY
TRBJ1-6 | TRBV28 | ASSFYSGNSPLH
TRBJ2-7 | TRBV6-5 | ASSAQGARYEQY
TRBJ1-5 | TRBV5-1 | ASSPGTGNQPQH
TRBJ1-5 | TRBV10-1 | ASSDAGNQPQH
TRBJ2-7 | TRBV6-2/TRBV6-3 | ASSSAYEQY
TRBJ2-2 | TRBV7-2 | ASSLRTSGGPGELF
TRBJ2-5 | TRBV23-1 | ASSQGGPGKETQY
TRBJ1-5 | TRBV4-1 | ASSQETRGEGKNYQPQH
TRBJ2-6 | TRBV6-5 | ASSPSYSWANVLT
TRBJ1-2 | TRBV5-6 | ASSLDRREIYGYT
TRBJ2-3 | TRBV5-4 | ASSSLRLSRPDTQY